These 32 T cell receptor beta chains share one sample of origin, sequenced in a study of T cells in Graves' hyperthyroidism and ophthalmopathy. Amplified regions were TCR beta CDR3 sequences from RNA transcripts. The HTBI set primed first-round TCR CDR3 RT-PCR. MiXCR was run by TCRdb on the multiplex PCR reads, yielding one entry per CDR3 protein. Here the sample spans 550,000 to 650,000 distinct CDR3 sequences, around 14% being singletons. Sequencing input: blood. All receptors come from a woman under 40 with Graves' hyperthyroidism that later progressed to Graves' ophthalmopathy.

The chain couples TRBV19 to TRBJ2-3, with D tentatively TRBD2 (6 bases). V shed 4 bases and J shed 5 bases, with 13 bases lying between them. Germline assignment: CDR1 LNHDA and CDR2 SQIVND (reference sequence). The CDR3 length is 14 residues. CDR3: CASSKDQGGDTQYF. CDR3 sequence (DNA): TGTGCCAGTAGTAAAGACCAGGGAGGAGATACGCAGTATTTT.

In this sample, this clonotype turned up many times. The chain combines TRBV7-3 with TRBJ2-4; a possible D gene is TRBD1 (7 bases). The CDR3 spans 16 residues. The germline V and J ends were trimmed by 3 bases and 5 bases, with 17 bases remaining between them. Germline CDR1 is SGHTA and CDR2 is FQGTGA. CDR3 amino acids: CASSFSSQGGQNIQYF. The CDR3 DNA reads as TGTGCCAGCAGCTTCTCCTCGCAGGGGGGCCAAAACATTCAGTACTTC.

The V and J genes are TRBV30 and TRBJ1-2, with 7 positions matching TRBD1. J gave up 8 bases and V 2 bases, and 8 bases lay outside the gene matches. The CDR3 is 13 amino acids. Germline V gene lookup returns CDR1 GTSNPN and CDR2 SVGIG (reference sequence). CDR3 amino acids: CAWSTTGAGGYTF. CDR3 in DNA: TGTGCCTGGAGTACCACAGGGGCCGGAGGCTACACCTTC.

The sample holds many counts of this clonotype. The genes are TRBV3-1 and TRBJ2-1, with D possibly matching TRBD1 (6 bases). Trimming took off 1 base at V and 3 bases at J, with 10 bases between the two ends. This CDR3 contains 15 residues. Germline V CDR1 and CDR2: LGHDT, YNNKEL (reference sequence). CDR3: CASSQARGFYNEQFF. As DNA, the CDR3 is TGTGCCAGCAGCCAAGCTAGGGGGTTCTACAATGAGCAGTTCTTC.

V usage is TRBV27 and J usage is TRBJ2-1; TRBD2 aligns across 7 bases. The CDR3 has 15 amino acids. V shed 10 bases and J 0 bases; nucleotides not matched to a gene: 9. From germline, CDR1 is MNHEY and CDR2 SMNVEV (reference sequence). The CDR3 DNA reads as TGTGCCACAAGGGCTGGCGGGAGCTCCTACAATGAGCAGTTCTTC. Translated, it gives CATRAGGSSYNEQFF.

This clonotype was counted at least ten times. V and J are TRBV10-3 and TRBJ2-1; unclear D gene. Germline CDR1 reads ENHRY; CDR2 reads SYGVKD. The CDR3 runs 11 residues. V was pared by 6 bases and J by 7 bases, with 7 bases between. The CDR3 protein is CAIRVRNEQFF. CDR3 nucleotides: TGTGCCATCAGAGTGAGGAATGAGCAGTTCTTC.

This clonotype was counted at least ten times. This chain links TRBV20-1 with TRBJ2-7; 9 positions agree with TRBD2. The CDR3 sequence is 15 residues long. Germline V lookup: CDR1 DFQATT, CDR2 SNEGSKA (reference sequence). With 6 bases clipped from V and 4 bases from J, the junction kept 13 bases outside the gene matches. The CDR3 region has the DNA TGCAGTGCCCAACTAATTCTAGCGGGGTCTTACGAGCAGTACTTC. Translated: CSAQLILAGSYEQYF.

In this sample, this clonotype turned up many times. The chain is built from TRBV6-1 and TRBJ1-1; perhaps TRBD1 as D (5 bases). V gave up 7 bases and J gave up 1 base, with 13 bases separating them. Germline CDR1 reads MNHNS; CDR2 reads SASEGT. The CDR3 runs to 14 residues. The CDR3 sequence is CASNPLGPNTEAFF. The DNA for the CDR3 is TGTGCCAGCAACCCTTTGGGGCCGAACACTGAAGCTTTCTTT.

This clonotype appeared a few times. Here the CDR3 DNA reads TGTGCCAGCAGTGATACTCGCGGGATAGCCTACGAGCAGTACTTC. Encoded protein: CASSDTRGIAYEQYF. The chain recombines TRBV2 with TRBJ2-7; weak D call: TRBD2 (6 bases). The germline V gene encodes CDR1 SNHLY and CDR2 FYNNEI. V was cut by 3 bases and J by 2 bases, with 14 bases left in between. CDR3 length: 15 amino acids.

In its sample, this clonotype was seen a few times. The rearrangement links TRBV9 to TRBJ2-7; 8 bases are shared with TRBD2. V dropped 4 bases and J dropped 3; count of bases not matched to a gene: 6. This CDR3 spans 14 amino acids. Germline V gene lookup returns CDR1 SGDLS and CDR2 YYNGEE. DNA for the CDR3: TGTGCCAGCAGCCCCGGGAGGGACGTCTACGAGCAGTACTTC. Amino acid sequence: CASSPGRDVYEQYF.

Notes on this clonotype: Being one base from a much bigger clone, this may be a read error. Here the CDR3 reads CANSSTGTGNTIYF. The CDR3 DNA reads as TGTGCCAACAGTTCAACCGGGACTGGAAACACCATATATTTT. The chain links TRBV27 to TRBJ1-3; D not certain. The CDR3 is 14 amino acids. CDR1 and CDR2 (germline): MNHEY, SMNVEV (reference sequence).

This clonotype was seen repeatedly, ten times or more. The gene calls are TRBV19 and TRBJ1-5, with D unresolved. Germline assignment: CDR1 LNHDA and CDR2 SQIVND (reference sequence). V dropped 3 bases and J dropped 1 base, with 7 bases sitting between them. The CDR3 consists of 14 residues. CDR3 sequence reads: CASSMGESNQPQHF. Here the CDR3 DNA reads TGTGCCAGTAGTATGGGTGAAAGCAATCAGCCCCAGCATTTT.

In DNA form, the CDR3 reads TGTGCCAGCAGCCGAACTAGCGGGGCCTCCTACGAGCAGTACTTC. It encodes CASSRTSGASYEQYF. The chain uses TRBV12-3 or TRBV12-4 and TRBJ2-7; TRBD2 agrees at 10 bases. Trimming at V came to 6 bases and at J to 0 bases, leaving 5 bases not matched to a gene. The CDR3 is 15 amino acids.

The chain employs TRBV5-4 and TRBJ2-5; D is possibly TRBD2 (5 bases). This CDR3 has 15 residues. V was cut by 0 bases and J by 4 bases, with 13 bases left in between. Germline V gene lookup returns CDR1 SGHNT and CDR2 YYREEE (reference sequence). The CDR3 region is CASSLAGLYRETQYF. DNA of the CDR3: TGTGCCAGCAGCTTGGCGGGATTGTATCGAGAGACCCAGTACTTC.

This rearrangement joins TRBV18 to TRBJ2-7; no clear D. The germline V and J ends were trimmed by 4 bases and 3 bases, with 13 bases remaining between them. Germline-derived CDR1 and CDR2 are KGHSH and LQKENI. This CDR3 region has 14 residues. This CDR3 is CASSLTPTNYEQYF. The CDR3 region has the DNA TGTGCCAGCTCACTGACACCTACGAACTACGAGCAGTACTTC.

The chain is built from TRBV7-9 and TRBJ2-5; 10 bases are shared with TRBD2. CDR3 size: 15 residues. The J segment lost 4 bases and the V segment lost 5 bases, leaving 7 bases of the junction unmatched. Germline V gene data show CDR1 as SEHNR and CDR2 as FQNEAQ (reference sequence). CDR3 DNA sequence: TGTGCCAGCAGCGGAGCGGGAGGGCCTTCAGAGACCCAGTACTTC. Translation: CASSGAGGPSETQYF.

This chain uses TRBV27 with TRBJ2-2; D is ambiguous. Germline V gene sequence: CDR1 MNHEY, CDR2 SMNVEV (reference sequence). Trimming took 4 bases from V and 2 from J, leaving 8 bases between them. This CDR3 contains 14 residues. CDR3 sequence (DNA): TGTGCCAGCAGTTATCGCTTAAACACCGGGGAGCTGTTTTTT. It specifies CASSYRLNTGELFF.

This clonotype appeared many times. The chain is built from TRBV18 and TRBJ1-4, with no clear D. Trimming pared 2 bases from V and 0 bases from J, leaving 10 bases between. This CDR3 has 16 amino acids. In germline, CDR1 is KGHSH, CDR2 LQKENI. The CDR3 region has the DNA TGTGCCAGCTCACCATCGGGAGTTGCAACTAATGAAAAACTGTTTTTT. Protein product: CASSPSGVATNEKLFF.

V and J are TRBV3-1 and TRBJ2-1; 8 nucleotides align to TRBD2. Unmatched junction bases numbered 13, after V lost 0 bases and J lost 6 bases. CDR1 is LGHDT, CDR2 YNNKEL, per germline (reference sequence). The CDR3 extends over 18 amino acids. The CDR3 spells CASSQDPTSGSIFNEQFF. The CDR3 bases are TGTGCCAGCAGCCAAGATCCAACGAGCGGGAGTATTTTCAATGAGCAGTTCTTC.

This clonotype showed up just a few times. The chain carries TRBV20-1 and TRBJ2-3, with D unclear. Germline V gene data show CDR1 as DFQATT and CDR2 as SNEGSKA (reference sequence). The CDR3 totals 11 residues. CDR3 bases: TGCAGCTCCCCGTCCACGGGTACGCAGTATTTT. Protein: CSSPSTGTQYF.

This clonotype was recorded a few times. The chain combines TRBV5-1 with TRBJ2-1; D call uncertain. This CDR3 has 12 amino acids. In germline, CDR1 is SGHRS, CDR2 YFSETQ. V was shortened by 3 bases and J by 10 bases, with 11 bases between the two germline ends. The CDR3 DNA follows: TGCGCCAGCAGCTCGTCCACAACGGAGCAGTTCTTC. It yields the protein CASSSSTTEQFF.

The gene calls are TRBV3-1 and TRBJ2-3; D might be TRBD2 (6 bases). V lost 4 bases to trimming and J lost 4 bases, with 15 bases between them. Germline CDR1 reads LGHDT; CDR2 reads YNNKEL (reference sequence). This CDR3 is built from 15 residues. The CDR3 DNA follows: TGTGCCAGCAGCCTCCGGGGGAAAGGAGCAGATACGCAGTATTTT. The encoded protein is CASSLRGKGADTQYF.

As to this clonotype: A much larger clone is a single base away; this may be a read error. The chain is built from TRBV20-1 and TRBJ2-3; D gene uncertain. Trimming took 3 bases from V and 5 from J, leaving 9 bases between them. Germline CDR1 DFQATT, CDR2 SNEGSKA (reference sequence). The CDR3 runs to 12 residues. CDR3 sequence: CSARATQDTQYF. For the CDR3, the DNA is TGCAGTGCTAGGGCCACTCAAGATACGCAGTATTTT.

This clonotype was found many times. The V call is TRBV28, the J call TRBJ2-3, with TRBD1 matching 8 bases. CDR3 length: 17 residues. Germline V gene data show CDR1 as MDHEN and CDR2 as SYDVKM. V lost 1 base to trimming and J lost 1 base; unmatched junction nucleotides: 7. DNA for the CDR3: TGTGCCAGCAGTTTATTGACAGGGGTTGTTGGCACAGATACGCAGTATTTT. As protein: CASSLLTGVVGTDTQYF.

A few counts support this clonotype. The V and J genes are TRBV18 and TRBJ2-1; 7 bases match TRBD2. Unmatched junction bases numbered 8, after V lost 3 bases and J lost 3 bases. The germline gives CDR1 KGHSH, CDR2 LQKENI. The CDR3 sequence is 16 residues long. The DNA for the CDR3 is TGTGCCAGCTCACCTAGGACCGGACTAGACTACAATGAGCAGTTCTTC. This codes for CASSPRTGLDYNEQFF.

This clonotype has only a few counts. A single base separates this from a much larger clone, so it may be a read error. CDR3 protein: CASSLSPSPGSTIYF. The CDR3 nucleotides are TGTGCCAGCAGTTTGTCCCCCAGCCCTGGAAGCACCATATATTTT. The V gene is TRBV12-3 or TRBV12-4, the J gene TRBJ1-3; D gene uncertain. This CDR3 region has 15 residues.

This clonotype was picked up many times. J is TRBJ2-3 and V is TRBV5-5; 14 bases map to TRBD2. V dropped 3 bases and J dropped 6; count of bases not matched to a gene: 3. This CDR3 is built from 15 residues. The germline gives CDR1 SGHKS, CDR2 YYEKEE (reference sequence). CDR3 nucleotides: TGTGCCAGCAGCTCGCGACTAGCGGGAGGGGATACGCAGTATTTT. As protein: CASSSRLAGGDTQYF.

This clonotype was counted between two and nine times. The gene calls are TRBV18 and TRBJ1-2; 9 nucleotides match TRBD1. The CDR3 has 14 amino acids. Germline CDR1 KGHSH, CDR2 LQKENI. V lost 3 bases to trimming and J lost 5 bases; unmatched junction nucleotides: 4. CDR3 region: CASSPDRGQYGYTF. CDR3 DNA sequence: TGTGCCAGCTCACCGGACAGGGGACAATATGGCTACACCTTC.

This clonotype appeared many times. The V and J genes are TRBV20-1 and TRBJ2-1; D not certain. The CDR3 length is 11 residues. Trimming left V 6 bases short and J 3 bases short, with 6 bases between. Germline V gene data show CDR1 as DFQATT and CDR2 as SNEGSKA (reference sequence). CDR3 loop: CSAGNYNEQFF. DNA for the CDR3: TGCAGTGCAGGGAACTACAATGAGCAGTTCTTC.

This chain connects TRBV5-1 to TRBJ2-1, with a tentative D call TRBD2 (5 bases). From germline, CDR1 is SGHRS and CDR2 YFSETQ. V dropped 6 bases and J dropped 6 bases, with 16 bases sitting between them. The CDR3 consists of 14 residues. CDR3 in DNA: TGCGCCAGCAACAGAGGGCCCAGCAGCAATGAGCAGTTCTTC. The encoded protein is CASNRGPSSNEQFF. Combining the CDR3 with reference TRBV5-1 and TRBJ2-1 gives the whole variable domain KAGVTQTPRYLIKTRGQQVTLSCSPISGHRSVSWYQQTPGQGLQFLFEYFSETQRNKGNFPGRFSGRQFSNSRSEMNVSTLELGDSALYLCASNRGPSSNEQFFGPGTRLTVL.

This clonotype showed up many times. The chain joins TRBV20-1 to TRBJ1-4, with 10 bases matching TRBD1. The ends lost 0 bases at V and 8 bases at J; junction bases unmatched: 9. Germline V gives CDR1 DFQATT, CDR2 SNEGSKA (reference sequence). The CDR3 spans 16 residues. CDR3 amino acids: CSARDARGTGEEKLFF. The CDR3 nucleotides read TGCAGTGCTAGAGACGCTCGAGGGACAGGGGAGGAAAAACTGTTTTTT.

The sample holds many counts of this clonotype. The chain is built from TRBV29-1 and TRBJ2-3; 10 nucleotides agree with TRBD1. Looked up from germline, CDR1 is SQVTM and CDR2 is ANQGSEA. Germline trimming cut 7 bases from V and 3 bases from J; bases unmatched to any gene: 4. The CDR3 loop spans 13 amino acids. In nucleotides, the CDR3 is TGCAGCGCCCGGACAGGGGGGACAGATACGCAGTATTTT. It yields the protein CSARTGGTDTQYF.